This TCR beta chain is from a study of shared clonotypes between healthy human individuals (dated by TCRdb to the early 2020s). For the wider study: Two women and a few men aged 18 to 49 years were included in the cohort. Per donor, three plates each were used for CD4 naive and CD4 memory, two for CD8 naive, and one for CD8 memory. Blood TCR repertoires of roughly 5 healthy adults were deeply sequenced to estimate repertoire size and the extent of clonotype sharing between individuals. Libraries were prepared and TCR repertoires were sequenced by different laboratories using diverse techniques, in order to increase sequencing depth and limit assay-specific biases. Each donor's leukapheresis produced roughly between roughly 0.94 and 9.5 billion PBMCs. What the work shows at the level of the full study, not this receptor alone: Compared with non-shared clonotypes, the clonotypes found in all four sorted-subset donors had higher generation probabilities. Pairwise subsampling led to the expectation that sequencing depth would affect the degree of clonotype sharing among donors. Sampling was limited to blood, and TCR repertoires in tissue likely differ from TCR repertoires in blood. Estimated clonotype richness was generally larger for naive than for memory subsets. Even with the large sequencing depth, rarefaction of the sorted-subset datasets indicated that sequencing was incomplete. The genetic and exposure-history diversity represented was limited by the small number of donors. Roughly 5% of naive CD4, more than 3% of naive CD8, 2.3% of memory CD4, and around 0.42% of memory CD8 clonotypes were shared across several donors.

Using the deep immunoSEQ assay, multiplex PCR amplified TCR CDR3 regions from genomic DNA. Extracted genomic DNA from each cell subset was distributed evenly across all wells of several immunoSEQ 96-well plates, and each plate was treated as a replicate. For sorted subsets, roughly 200 ng genomic DNA, equal to 30,000 to 35,000 T cell genomes, was loaded into each replicate PCR. The purified libraries were quantified using a Qubit 3.0 fluorometer, sized with a Bioanalyzer 2100, and then quantified again using the KAPA Library Quantification kit. A separate single-read 150-cycle Illumina NextSeq 550 flow cell was used to sequence each immunoSEQ 96-well plate. The published analysis was carried out like this. The immunoSEQ output contained only junctional sequences without quality scores, so filtering could not match that applied to full-length reads. Sequences were annotated with PyIR, a Python wrapper for IgBLAST v1.9, and V/J genes and CDR3 were assigned using IMGT germline references. Reads were removed for weak V/J assignments (E-value above 1e-6), missing CDR3, stop codons, out-of-frame junctions, or ambiguous translated residues. V3J clonotypes were defined as sequences sharing the same inferred V gene, J gene, and CDR3 amino acid sequence. Percentage overlap between repertoires was calculated by dividing the number of shared unique clonotypes by the size of the smaller repertoire. RTK rarefaction, the Chao1 estimator, and Recon v2.1 estimates of unobserved clonotypes were used to assess repertoire richness. Generation probabilities for all TCRbeta clonotypes obtained by the gDNA method from a handful of donors were computed using OLGA. TCRdb carries this immuneACCESS record with in-frame sequences only. Its versions omit some clonotypes, under half of them owing to an unresolved V gene in the studies checked, with the rest unexplained. That table is the source of V, J and clone size, and D and trimming were worked out from the DNA. The sample table records some 2 million clones; less than 95% of these occur just once. The ten largest clones capture roughly 1% of the sample.

Taken from cysteine to phenylalanine, the CDR3 has 14 residues. Only the CDR3 portion is preserved as DNA: 42 bases, with reading frame beginning at the first base. V trim: 3 bases; J trim: 6 bases; unmatched bases: 1. Taken from the germline V gene, the CDR1 and CDR2 loops are SGHTA and FQGNSA. As to this clone: Its target antigen remains unknown. No base quality values were provided; no much bigger clone lies one nucleotide off. In the same sample, other DNA sequences code for this CDR3.

For the CD8 naive samples, CD45RO-negative cells were positively selected for CCR7, yielding a CD45RA+CCR7+ population from which TemRA cells were excluded. Healthy HIV-negative adults with no recently reported acute infections or vaccinations were included as donors. Only Caucasian adults living in Nashville, Tennessee, USA were represented among the donors. After blood collection by leukapheresis, PBMCs were isolated using Ficoll-Histopaque density gradient centrifugation and then cryopreserved in the vapor phase of liquid nitrogen. Purity and quantity of every magnetically sorted T cell population were checked by analytical flow cytometry. Genomic DNA was isolated from each sorted fraction and quantified by UV absorbance on a Nanodrop 2000c.

The chain uses TRBV7-2 and TRBJ1-5; a stretch of 11 junction bases matches TRBD1. This sequence originates from a man aged 18 to 30 in good health. The sequenced sample consisted of naive CD8+ T cells sorted from blood. Per the publication, the cell subset or site label means: CD45RA+CCR7+. The DNA is as follows: TGTGCCAGCAGCTTCGGGACAGGGGGTCAGCCCCAGCATTTT. It translates to CASSFGTGGQPQHF. Outside the CDR3, residues come from the reference TRBV7-2 and TRBJ1-5 proteins, so the full variable domain is: GAGVSQSPSNKVTEKGKDVELRCDPISGHTALYWYRQSLGQGLEFLIYFQGNSAPDKSGLPSDRFSAERTGGSVSTLTIQRTQQEDSAVYLCASSFGTGGQPQHFGDGTRLSIL.